The T cell receptor (beta chain) under discussion was sequenced for a study of early T cells in non-severe SARS-CoV-2 infection. This clonotype was observed a few times. V lost 4 bases and J lost 2, with 12 bases in between. From germline, CDR1 is SGHRS and CDR2 YFSETQ. This CDR3 spans 15 amino acids. Individual cDNA molecules each received unique molecular identifiers attached to them. TCRdb re-called the 5' RACE reads with MiXCR, one entry per CDR3 protein. The sample holds about 98,000 distinct CDR3 sequences, approximately 10% seen once. This sequence joins TRBV5-1 and TRBJ2-2; no clear D. The TCR originated in an adult who was a healthcare worker with PCR-confirmed SARS-CoV-2 infection or an uninfected control (not recorded which). What was sequenced was whole blood. CDR3 DNA sequence: TGCGCCAGCAGCGCCGCCGGGCCTAACACCGGGGAGCTGTTTTTT. Its translation: CASSAAGPNTGELFF.